The text below deals with one TCR delta chain. The likely explanation is a read error, given a far larger clone one base away. The data were taken from a study of gamma-delta T cells after stem cell transplantation. TCRdb re-called clones from the RT-PCR reads via CATT. The repertoire includes 1,200 or so delta-chain clones, approximately 2% of them detected once, and around a third sits in the top ten. V lost 3 bases to trimming and J lost 0 bases; unmatched junction nucleotides: 17. The CDR3 sequence is 23 residues long. Germline loops: CDR1 GEAIGNYY, CDR2 EKD. This rearrangement joins TRDV2 to TRDJ3, with TRDD3 matching 12 bases. This TCR was recovered from a human donor. It is not recorded whose cells these are; they may come from a transplant donor. Sequencing was done on a sample of gamma-delta T cells. The CDR3 sequence is CACDVGYWGIQDGGSWDTRQMFF. The CDR3 nucleotides are TGTGCCTGTGACGTGGGATACTGGGGGATACAAGACGGAGGCTCCTGGGACACCCGACAGATGTTTTTC.